These T cell receptor beta chains were read from a single sample in a study of radiotherapy plus CTLA-4 blockade in lung cancer. Clones were sequenced by immunoSEQ multiplex PCR, and TCRdb holds only the in-frame ones, with some missing. The sample records about 59,000 clones, around 74% being singletons. This material consisted of peripheral blood, taken from a patient treated with radiotherapy plus ipilimumab. These receptors were collected from a human donor with non-small cell lung cancer whose response to radiotherapy plus ipilimumab could not be evaluated. Each CDR3 is given with its conserved first and last residue.

j_call	v_call	cdr3_aa
TRBJ1-1	TRBV7-9	CASSFGSGWLVDGEAFF
TRBJ1-1	TRBV6-5	CASSGQGGREAFF
TRBJ1-3	TRBV6-5	CASRRISGNTIYF
TRBJ2-7	TRBV5-1	CASSLDGLAESYEQYF
TRBJ2-2	TRBV7-2	CASSLAEGNTGELFF
TRBJ2-5	TRBV6-5	CASSYSGQGLETQYF
TRBJ1-1	TRBV27	CASSSPSVYTEAFF
TRBJ2-1	TRBV11-2	CASSPPDTGYNEQFF
TRBJ1-1	TRBV5-4	CASSFDRNTEAFF
TRBJ2-3	TRBV27	CASSLLAGGLADTQYF
TRBJ1-2	TRBV11-2	CASSLEVNSEGGYTF
TRBJ1-1	TRBV11-3	CASSPQTVNTEAFF